The sequence of this T cell receptor (beta chain) was determined in a study of blood T cell repertoires in COVID-19. On the study more broadly: Researchers got acute and convalescent COVID-19 samples from the United States, Italy and Spain. PBMCs, B-cell-depleted T cells, or T cells provided the cDNA or gDNA that made up the material.

Authors' processing steps: Nucleated cell counts were estimated from reference gene primer amplification. Clones were read by immunoSEQ multiplex PCR, and TCRdb kept only the in-frame ones, dropping some. V, J and clone size derive from that table, while D and trimming were established from the DNA sequence. Of 150,000 to 200,000 clones detected, 74% appear once; the ten largest clones hold around 2.9%. The clonotype was recovered from a woman aged 80 or over with acute or convalescent COVID-19. Specimen: peripheral blood.

The CDR3 bases are TGTGCCAGCAGCCGGGAATACGAGCAGTACTTC. Its translation: CASSREYEQYF. The chain carries TRBV7-9 and TRBJ2-7; TRBD2 might be the D (5 bases). CDR3 size: 11 residues. V was trimmed by 5 bases and J by 4 bases, leaving 6 bases between them. Germline V gives CDR1 SEHNR, CDR2 FQNEAQ (reference sequence).